The 5 T cell receptor beta chains given below trace back to one sample, sequenced in a study of blood T cell repertoires in COVID-19. Measured with immunoSEQ multiplex PCR; TCRdb has only the in-frame clones, and not every one. The table records over 150,000 clones, roughly 80% of them present only once. The sequenced sample consisted of PBMCs or T cells enriched from blood (not recorded which). The receptors originated from a man aged 40-55 years who had recovered from COVID-19.

V gene TRBV12-3 or TRBV12-4 combines with J gene TRBJ2-3; D remains unclear. The CDR3 loop spans 12 amino acids. V lost 1 base to trimming and J lost 3 bases, with 2 bases between them. The CDR3 nucleotides are TGTGCCAGCAGTTTAGTAACAGATACGCAGTATTTT. Encoded protein: CASSLVTDTQYF.

V usage is TRBV10-2 and J usage is TRBJ2-2, with unresolved D. Germline lookup yields CDR1 WSHSY and CDR2 SAAADI. The germline V and J ends were trimmed by 1 base and 0 bases, with 9 bases remaining between them. The CDR3 contains 16 residues. CDR3 in DNA: TGCGCCAGCAGTGAGTTTGGCCCCTCGAACACCGGGGAGCTGTTTTTT. This translates into CASSEFGPSNTGELFF.

The chain joins TRBV30 to TRBJ2-1, with 11 bases lining up with TRBD2. This CDR3 comprises 15 residues. The V gene's germline CDR1 is GTSNPN and CDR2 SVGIG (reference sequence). V dropped 4 bases and J dropped 6; count of bases not matched to a gene: 8. The CDR3 loop reads CAWTVGLAGGNEQFF. CDR3 sequence (DNA): TGTGCCTGGACCGTGGGTCTAGCGGGAGGCAATGAGCAGTTCTTC.

This clone was found a few times. This chain joins TRBV6-5 and TRBJ1-4; D might be TRBD1 (5 bases). The V gene lost 6 bases and the J gene lost 7 bases, with 18 bases spanning the gap. CDR1 and CDR2 from the germline V gene are MNHEY and SVGAGI. This CDR3 has 15 residues. CDR3 protein: CASRPYQGSGEKLFF. CDR3 DNA sequence: TGTGCCAGCAGACCCTATCAGGGAAGTGGTGAAAAACTGTTTTTT.

The chain joins TRBV4-3 to TRBJ2-1; possibly TRBD2 for D (5 bases). In germline, CDR1 is LGHNA, CDR2 YSLEER. The ends were cut back, 1 base at V and 5 bases at J, with 9 bases in the middle. The length of the CDR3 is 14 residues. DNA for the CDR3: TGCGCCAGCAGCCAAGTCCTAGCTAACAATGAGCAGTTCTTC. This translates into CASSQVLANNEQFF.